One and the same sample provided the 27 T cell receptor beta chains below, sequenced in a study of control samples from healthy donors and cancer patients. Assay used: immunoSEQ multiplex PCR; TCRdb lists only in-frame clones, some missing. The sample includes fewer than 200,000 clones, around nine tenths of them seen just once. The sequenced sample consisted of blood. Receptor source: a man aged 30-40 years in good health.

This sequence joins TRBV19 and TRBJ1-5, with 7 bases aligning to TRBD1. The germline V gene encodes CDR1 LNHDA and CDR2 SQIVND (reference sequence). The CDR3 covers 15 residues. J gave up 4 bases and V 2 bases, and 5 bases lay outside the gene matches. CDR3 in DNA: TGTGCCAGTAGTATATCCAGGGGGACTAATCAGCCCCAGCATTTT. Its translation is CASSISRGTNQPQHF.

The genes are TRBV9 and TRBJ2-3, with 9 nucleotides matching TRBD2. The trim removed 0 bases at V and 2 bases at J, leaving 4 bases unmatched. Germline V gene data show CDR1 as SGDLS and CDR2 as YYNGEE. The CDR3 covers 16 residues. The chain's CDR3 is CASSVGQRGATDTQYF. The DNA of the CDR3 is TGTGCCAGCAGCGTAGGGCAGCGGGGGGCCACAGATACGCAGTATTTT.

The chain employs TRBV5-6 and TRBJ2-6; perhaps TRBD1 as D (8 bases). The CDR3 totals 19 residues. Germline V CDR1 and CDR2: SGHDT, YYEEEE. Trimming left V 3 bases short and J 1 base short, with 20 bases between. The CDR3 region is CASSSSRDRGLSGANVLTF. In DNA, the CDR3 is TGTGCCAGCAGCTCGAGTCGAGACAGGGGACTATCTGGGGCCAACGTCCTGACTTTC.

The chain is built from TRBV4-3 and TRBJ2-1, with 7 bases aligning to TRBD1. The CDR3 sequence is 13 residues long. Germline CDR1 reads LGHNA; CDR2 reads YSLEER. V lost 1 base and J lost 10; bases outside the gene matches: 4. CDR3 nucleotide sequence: TGCGCCAGCAGCCAAGTTGACAGGGCGGAGCAGTTCTTC. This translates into CASSQVDRAEQFF.

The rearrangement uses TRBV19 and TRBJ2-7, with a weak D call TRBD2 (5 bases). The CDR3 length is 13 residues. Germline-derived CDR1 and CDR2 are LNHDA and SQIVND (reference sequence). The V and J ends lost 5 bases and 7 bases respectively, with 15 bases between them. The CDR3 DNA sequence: TGTGCCAGTAGTTCCCGGCCTACTAGGGAGCAGTACTTC. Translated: CASSSRPTREQYF.

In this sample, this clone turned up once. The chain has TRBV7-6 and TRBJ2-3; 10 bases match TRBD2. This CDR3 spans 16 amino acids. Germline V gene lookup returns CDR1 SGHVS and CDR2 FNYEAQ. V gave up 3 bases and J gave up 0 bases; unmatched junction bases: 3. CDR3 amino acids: CASSFMTSGSTDTQYF. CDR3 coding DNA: TGTGCCAGCAGCTTCATGACTAGCGGGAGCACAGATACGCAGTATTTT.

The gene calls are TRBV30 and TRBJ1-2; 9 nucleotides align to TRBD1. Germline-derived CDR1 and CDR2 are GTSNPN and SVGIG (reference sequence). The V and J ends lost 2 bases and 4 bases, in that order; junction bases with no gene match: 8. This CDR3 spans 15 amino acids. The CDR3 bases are TGTGCCTGGAGTCTCGGACAGGGGCCCCTCTATGGCTACACCTTC. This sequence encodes CAWSLGQGPLYGYTF.

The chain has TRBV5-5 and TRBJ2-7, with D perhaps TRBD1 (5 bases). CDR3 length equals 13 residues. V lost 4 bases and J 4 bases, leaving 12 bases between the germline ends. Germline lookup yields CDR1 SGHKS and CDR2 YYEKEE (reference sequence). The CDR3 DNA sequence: TGTGCCAGCAGCCCCAAGGGGCGGTACGAGCAGTACTTC. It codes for CASSPKGRYEQYF. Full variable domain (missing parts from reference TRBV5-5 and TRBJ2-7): DAGVTQSPTHLIKTRGQQVTLRCSPISGHKSVSWYQQVLGQGPQFIFQYYEKEERGRGNFPDRFSARQFPNYSSELNVNALLLGDSALYLCASSPKGRYEQYFGPGTRLTVT.

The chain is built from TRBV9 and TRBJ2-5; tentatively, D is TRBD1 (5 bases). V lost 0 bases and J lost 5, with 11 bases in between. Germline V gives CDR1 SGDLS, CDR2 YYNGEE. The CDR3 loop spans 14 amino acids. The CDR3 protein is CASSVVPGWETQYF. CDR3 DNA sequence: TGTGCCAGCAGCGTAGTTCCAGGGTGGGAGACCCAGTACTTC.

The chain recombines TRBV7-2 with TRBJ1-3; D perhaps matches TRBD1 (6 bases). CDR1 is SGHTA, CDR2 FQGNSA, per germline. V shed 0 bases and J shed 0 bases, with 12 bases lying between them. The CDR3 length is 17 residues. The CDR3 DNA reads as TGTGCCAGCAGCTTAGCCTCAGGACAGCACTCTGGAAACACCATATATTTT. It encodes CASSLASGQHSGNTIYF.

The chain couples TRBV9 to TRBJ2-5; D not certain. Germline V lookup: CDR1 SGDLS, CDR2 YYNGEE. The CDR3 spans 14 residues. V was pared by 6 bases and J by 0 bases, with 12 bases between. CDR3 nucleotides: TGTGCCAGCACCACGGACCAATACCAAGAGACCCAGTACTTC. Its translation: CASTTDQYQETQYF.

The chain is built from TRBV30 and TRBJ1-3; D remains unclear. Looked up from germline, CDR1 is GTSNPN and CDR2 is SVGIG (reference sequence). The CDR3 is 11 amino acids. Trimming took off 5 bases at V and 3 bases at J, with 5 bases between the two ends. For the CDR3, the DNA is TGTGCCTGGTCGTATGGAAACACCATATATTTT. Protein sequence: CAWSYGNTIYF.

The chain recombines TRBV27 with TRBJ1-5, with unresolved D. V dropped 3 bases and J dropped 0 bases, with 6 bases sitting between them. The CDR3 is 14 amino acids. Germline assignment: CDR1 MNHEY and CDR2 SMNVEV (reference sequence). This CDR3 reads CASSFIGSNQPQHF. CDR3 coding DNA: TGTGCCAGCAGTTTTATAGGTAGCAATCAGCCCCAGCATTTT.

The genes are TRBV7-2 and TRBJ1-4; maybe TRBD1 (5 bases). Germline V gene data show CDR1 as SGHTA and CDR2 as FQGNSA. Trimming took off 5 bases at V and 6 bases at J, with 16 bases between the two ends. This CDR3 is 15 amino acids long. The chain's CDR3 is CASSPGGRGDEKLFF. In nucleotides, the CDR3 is TGTGCCAGCAGCCCCGGGGGTAGGGGTGATGAAAAACTGTTTTTT.

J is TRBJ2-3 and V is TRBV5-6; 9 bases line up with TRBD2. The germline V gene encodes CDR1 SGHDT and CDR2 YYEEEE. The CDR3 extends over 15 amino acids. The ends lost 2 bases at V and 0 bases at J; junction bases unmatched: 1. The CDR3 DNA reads TGTGCCAGCAGCTTAACTAGCGGGAGCACAGATACGCAGTATTTT. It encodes CASSLTSGSTDTQYF.

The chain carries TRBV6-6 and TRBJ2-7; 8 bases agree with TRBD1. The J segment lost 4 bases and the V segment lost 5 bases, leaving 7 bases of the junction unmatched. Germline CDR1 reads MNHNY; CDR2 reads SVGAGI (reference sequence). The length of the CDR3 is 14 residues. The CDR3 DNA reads TGTGCCAGCAGTGTAGACAGGGGCGTTTACGAGCAGTACTTC. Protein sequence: CASSVDRGVYEQYF.

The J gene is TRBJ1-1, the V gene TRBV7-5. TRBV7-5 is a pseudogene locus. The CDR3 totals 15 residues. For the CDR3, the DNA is TGTGCCAGATCCTCGGCCGAGGGTGGCCTCACTGAAGCTTTCTTT. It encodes CARSSAEGGLTEAFF.

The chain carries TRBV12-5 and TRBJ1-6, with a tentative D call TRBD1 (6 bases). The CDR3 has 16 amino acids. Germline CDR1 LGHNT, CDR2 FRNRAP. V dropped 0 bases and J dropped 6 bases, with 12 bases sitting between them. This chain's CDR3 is CASGLVVLDSNSPLHF. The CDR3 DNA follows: TGTGCTAGTGGTTTGGTTGTCTTGGACAGTAATTCACCCCTCCACTTT.

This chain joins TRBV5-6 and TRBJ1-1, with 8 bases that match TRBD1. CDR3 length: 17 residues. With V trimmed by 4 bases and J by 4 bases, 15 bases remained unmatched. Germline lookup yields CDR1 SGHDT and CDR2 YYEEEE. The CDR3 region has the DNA TGTGCCAGCAGCCTACTCGACAGGGGCGCGTGGAGCACTGAAGCTTTCTTT. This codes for CASSLLDRGAWSTEAFF. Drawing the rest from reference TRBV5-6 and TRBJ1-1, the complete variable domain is DAGVTQSPTHLIKTRGQQVTLRCSPKSGHDTVSWYQQALGQGPQFIFQYYEEEERQRGNFPDRFSGHQFPNYSSELNVNALLLGDSALYLCASSLLDRGAWSTEAFFGQGTRLTVV.

The CDR3 DNA sequence: TGTGCCAGCAGCCCGGACTGGAATTCACCCCTCCACTTT. Translating it yields CASSPDWNSPLHF. The chain uses TRBV5-5 and TRBJ1-6; no firm D call. This CDR3 is built from 13 residues. Trimming left V 4 bases short and J 7 bases short, with 9 bases between. Looked up from germline, CDR1 is SGHKS and CDR2 is YYEKEE (reference sequence). The full variable domain, its missing parts supplied by reference TRBV5-5 and TRBJ1-6, is DAGVTQSPTHLIKTRGQQVTLRCSPISGHKSVSWYQQVLGQGPQFIFQYYEKEERGRGNFPDRFSARQFPNYSSELNVNALLLGDSALYLCASSPDWNSPLHFGNGTRLTVT.

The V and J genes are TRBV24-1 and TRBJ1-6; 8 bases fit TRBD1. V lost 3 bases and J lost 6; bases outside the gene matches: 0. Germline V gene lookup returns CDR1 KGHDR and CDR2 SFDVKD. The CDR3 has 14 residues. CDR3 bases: TGTGCCACCAGTGATGGGACAGGTAATTCACCCCTCCACTTT. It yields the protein CATSDGTGNSPLHF.

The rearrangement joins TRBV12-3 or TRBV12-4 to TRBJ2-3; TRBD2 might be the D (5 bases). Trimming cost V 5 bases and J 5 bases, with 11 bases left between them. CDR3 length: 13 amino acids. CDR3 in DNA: TGTGCCAGCAGTAGGAGGTTTCGAGATACGCAGTATTTT. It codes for CASSRRFRDTQYF.

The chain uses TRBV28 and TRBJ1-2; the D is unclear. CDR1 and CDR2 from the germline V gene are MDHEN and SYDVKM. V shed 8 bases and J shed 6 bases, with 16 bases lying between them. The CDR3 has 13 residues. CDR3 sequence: CASHVGPINGYTF. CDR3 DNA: TGTGCCAGCCACGTCGGGCCTATAAATGGCTACACCTTC.

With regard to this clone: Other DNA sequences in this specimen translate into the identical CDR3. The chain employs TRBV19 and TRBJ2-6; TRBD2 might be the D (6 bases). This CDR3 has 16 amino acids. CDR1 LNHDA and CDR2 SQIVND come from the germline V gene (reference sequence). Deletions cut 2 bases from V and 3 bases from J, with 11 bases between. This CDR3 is CASSIRRAGGANVLTF. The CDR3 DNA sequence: TGTGCCAGTAGTATAAGGAGGGCGGGTGGGGCCAACGTCCTGACTTTC. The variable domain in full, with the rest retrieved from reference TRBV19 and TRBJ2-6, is DGGITQSPKYLFRKEGQNVTLSCEQNLNHDAMYWYRQDPGQGLRLIYYSQIVNDFQKGDIAEGYSVSREKKESFPLTVTSAQKNPTAFYLCASSIRRAGGANVLTFGAGSRLTVL.

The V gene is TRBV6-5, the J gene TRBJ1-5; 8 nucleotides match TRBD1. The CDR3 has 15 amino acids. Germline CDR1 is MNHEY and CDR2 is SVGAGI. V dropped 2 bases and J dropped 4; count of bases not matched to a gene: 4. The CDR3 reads CASSYRQGTNQPQHF. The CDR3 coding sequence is TGTGCCAGCAGTTACAGACAGGGGACTAATCAGCCCCAGCATTTT.

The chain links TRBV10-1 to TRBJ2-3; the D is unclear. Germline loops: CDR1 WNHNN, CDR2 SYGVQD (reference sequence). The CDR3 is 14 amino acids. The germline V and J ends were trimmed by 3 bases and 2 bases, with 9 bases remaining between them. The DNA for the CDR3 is TGCGCCAGCAGTGATCAAGAATTCACAGATACGCAGTATTTT. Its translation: CASSDQEFTDTQYF.

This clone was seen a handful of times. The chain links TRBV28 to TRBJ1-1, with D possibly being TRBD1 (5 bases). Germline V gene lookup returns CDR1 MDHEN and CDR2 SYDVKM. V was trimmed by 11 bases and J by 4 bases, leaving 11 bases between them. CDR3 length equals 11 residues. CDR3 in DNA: TGTGCCCTACAGGTCCTCACTGAAGCTTTCTTT. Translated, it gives CALQVLTEAFF.